A single sample is the source of the 29 T cell receptor beta chains below, sequenced in a study of PD-1 blockade in classical Hodgkin lymphoma. Time point defined: newly diagnosed, previously untreated cHL patient sample. Repertoires were generated with immunoSEQ multiplex PCR, while TCRdb's copy carries only in-frame clones and drops some. This sample yields tens of thousands of clones, of which roughly 93% are seen a single time; more than 2% belongs to the top ten. The sample comprised peripheral blood mononuclear cells (PBMCs). Receptor source: a human donor with classical Hodgkin lymphoma.

The V and J genes are TRBV7-9 and TRBJ1-3; unclear D gene. Germline V CDR1 and CDR2: SEHNR, FQNEAQ (reference sequence). The CDR3 covers 15 residues. With 3 bases removed from V and 3 bases from J, the gap between germline ends came to 12 bases. CDR3 loop: CASSLGIGDGNTIYF. CDR3 sequence (DNA): TGTGCCAGCAGCTTGGGTATTGGGGATGGAAACACCATATATTTT. Complete variable domain (other parts from reference TRBV7-9 and TRBJ1-3): DTGVSQNPRHKITKRGQNVTFRCDPISEHNRLYWYRQTLGQGPEFLTYFQNEAQLEKSRLLSDRFSAERPKGSFSTLEIQRTEQGDSAMYLCASSLGIGDGNTIYFGEGSWLTVV.

V is TRBV9 and J is TRBJ2-1; 8 positions agree with TRBD1. Per the germline V gene, CDR1 is SGDLS and CDR2 is YYNGEE. V lost 3 bases to trimming and J lost 2 bases; unmatched junction nucleotides: 4. This CDR3 is 15 amino acids long. CDR3 DNA sequence: TGTGCCAGCAGCGCCACAGGGGGACCCTACAATGAGCAGTTCTTC. It translates to CASSATGGPYNEQFF.

This clone was seen only once. This rearrangement joins TRBV7-9 to TRBJ2-1; 16 nucleotides agree with TRBD2. J gave up 5 bases and V 3 bases, and 7 bases lay outside the gene matches. Germline CDR1 is SEHNR and CDR2 is FQNEAQ (reference sequence). CDR3 length: 18 amino acids. CDR3 region: CASSFPGLAGGSNNEQFF. The CDR3, as DNA: TGTGCCAGCAGCTTCCCGGGACTAGCGGGGGGGTCCAACAATGAGCAGTTCTTC.

The J gene is TRBJ1-1, the V gene TRBV4-3; unclear D gene. In germline, CDR1 is LGHNA, CDR2 YSLEER. The V gene lost 2 bases and the J gene lost 5 bases, with 12 bases spanning the gap. CDR3 length: 14 amino acids. CDR3 coding DNA: TGCGCCAGCAGCCAATACAGCCCCCCAACTGAAGCTTTCTTT. It is translated as CASSQYSPPTEAFF.

The gene calls are TRBV5-1 and TRBJ1-5; D call uncertain. CDR3 length equals 15 residues. Germline V lookup: CDR1 SGHRS, CDR2 YFSETQ. Trimming took off 4 bases at V and 2 bases at J, with 13 bases between the two ends. CDR3 sequence: CASSRGGSGNQPQHF. DNA of the CDR3: TGCGCCAGCAGCCGGGGAGGGTCGGGCAATCAGCCCCAGCATTTT.

The J gene is TRBJ1-1, the V gene TRBV11-2; D is ambiguous. CDR1 is SGHAT and CDR2 is FQNNGV in the germline V gene. V lost 5 bases and J lost 4, with 14 bases in between. This CDR3 has 14 amino acids. The CDR3 region has the DNA TGTGCCAGCAGCCCTGGCAGTATCCGCACTGAAGCTTTCTTT. Translating it yields CASSPGSIRTEAFF.

This clone was seen only once. The chain has TRBV5-4 and TRBJ1-1, with D possibly matching TRBD1 (6 bases). CDR3 length equals 14 residues. Germline assignment: CDR1 SGHNT and CDR2 YYREEE (reference sequence). The V end lost 0 bases, the J end lost 3 bases, and 9 bases lay between the germline ends. CDR3 DNA: TGTGCCAGCAGCTTGGGTGGGGGCTACACTGAAGCTTTCTTT. Translated: CASSLGGGYTEAFF.

The sample holds a few counts of this clone. The V call is TRBV6-6, the J call TRBJ1-2; possibly TRBD1 for D (5 bases). V was clipped by 5 bases and J by 7 bases, with 20 bases between them. The length of the CDR3 is 15 residues. Germline CDR1 reads MNHNY; CDR2 reads SVGAGI (reference sequence). DNA of the CDR3: TGTGCCAGCAGTCCATTAGGCGTCCAGGGAGGTGGCTACACCTTC. Translating gives CASSPLGVQGGGYTF.

The V gene is TRBV4-1, the J gene TRBJ2-7, with 9 bases fitting TRBD1. V lost 4 bases, J lost 5 bases, and 3 bases stayed unmatched. CDR3 size: 13 residues. Germline-derived CDR1 and CDR2 are MGHRA and YSYEKL. CDR3 in amino acids: CASSLRDRDEQYF. The DNA for the CDR3 is TGCGCCAGCAGCCTCCGGGACAGGGACGAGCAGTACTTC.

This clone occurred a few times. The V gene is TRBV7-3, the J gene TRBJ2-1; the match to TRBD2 covers 8 bases. Trimming took 4 bases from V and 0 from J; bases not matched to a gene: 5. This CDR3 spans 16 amino acids. Looked up from germline, CDR1 is SGHTA and CDR2 is FQGTGA. This CDR3 reads CASSSRGGSSYNEQFF. The CDR3 DNA reads as TGTGCCAGCAGCTCTCGGGGGGGAAGCTCCTACAATGAGCAGTTCTTC.

This chain joins TRBV4-1 and TRBJ1-5, with D hard to call. The CDR3 covers 13 residues. Germline V CDR1 and CDR2: MGHRA, YSYEKL. Trimming took off 1 base at V and 7 bases at J, with 8 bases between the two ends. CDR3: CASSQGGRQPQHF. The DNA of the CDR3 is TGCGCCAGCAGCCAAGGAGGGCGCCAGCCCCAGCATTTT.

This sequence joins TRBV11-3 and TRBJ2-1; D possibly corresponds to TRBD1 (6 bases). CDR1 is SGHNT, CDR2 YENEEA, per germline. CDR3 length: 13 amino acids. Deletions cut 3 bases from V and 6 bases from J, with 9 bases between. As DNA, the CDR3 is TGTGCCAGCAGCTTGGCAGGGGTCAATGAGCAGTTCTTC. It codes for CASSLAGVNEQFF. Based on the CDR3 plus reference TRBV11-3 and TRBJ2-1, the full variable domain is EAGVVQSPRYKIIEKKQPVAFWCNPISGHNTLYWYLQNLGQGPELLIRYENEEAVDDSQLPKDRFSAERLKGVDSTLKIQPAELGDSAVYLCASSLAGVNEQFFGPGTRLTVL.

The V and J genes are TRBV28 and TRBJ1-4; 7 positions match TRBD1. CDR1 MDHEN and CDR2 SYDVKM come from the germline V gene. There are 13 residues in the CDR3. V dropped 5 bases and J dropped 8; count of bases not matched to a gene: 5. The CDR3 sequence is CASSMDRSEKLFF. CDR3 DNA sequence: TGTGCCAGCAGTATGGACAGGTCCGAAAAACTGTTTTTT.

The rearrangement uses TRBV5-1 and TRBJ2-1; D assignment may be TRBD1 or TRBD2 (6 bases each). CDR1 is SGHRS and CDR2 is YFSETQ in the germline V gene. The V end was cut by 4 bases, the J end by 0 bases, with 17 bases between. This CDR3 comprises 17 residues. CDR3 protein: CASSPPGALSSYNEQFF. CDR3 DNA: TGCGCCAGCAGCCCCCCGGGGGCCTTGAGCTCCTACAATGAGCAGTTCTTC.

The chain recombines TRBV7-8 with TRBJ1-2; D remains unclear. The CDR3 contains 14 residues. Germline V gene lookup returns CDR1 SGHVS and CDR2 FQNEAQ. The germline V and J ends were trimmed by 3 bases and 2 bases, with 10 bases remaining between them. DNA for the CDR3: TGTGCCAGCAGCTTCTTCGGTATAAACTATGGCTACACCTTC. This sequence encodes CASSFFGINYGYTF. The full variable domain, completed using reference TRBV7-8 and TRBJ1-2, is GAGVSQSPRYKVAKRGQDVALRCDPISGHVSLFWYQQALGQGPEFLTYFQNEAQLDKSGLPSDRFFAERPEGSVSTLKIQRTQQEDSAVYLCASSFFGINYGYTFGSGTRLTVV.

The chain couples TRBV7-2 to TRBJ2-3; the match to TRBD2 covers 13 bases. J was trimmed by 1 base and V by 5 bases; bases with no gene match: 9. This CDR3 comprises 18 residues. The germline CDR1 and CDR2 sequences are SGHTA and FQGNSA. The CDR3 nucleotides are TGTGCCAGCAGCGCCGGGACTAGCGGGACGTGGGGCACAGATACGCAGTATTTT. Amino acids: CASSAGTSGTWGTDTQYF.

There are a few counts of this clone. The rearrangement joins TRBV5-1 to TRBJ2-5; 9 bases map to TRBD1. The CDR3 consists of 16 residues. Trimming at V came to 3 bases and at J to 1 base, leaving 7 bases not matched to a gene. Per germline, CDR1 SGHRS and CDR2 YFSETQ. CDR3 protein: CASSSSTGGRQETQYF. Here the CDR3 DNA reads TGCGCCAGCAGCTCGTCCACAGGGGGCCGCCAAGAGACCCAGTACTTC.

This clone has only one observation. V and J are TRBV5-1 and TRBJ1-1; the D gene is possibly TRBD1 (5 bases). V was clipped by 2 bases and J by 4 bases, with 15 bases between them. CDR3 length: 15 amino acids. Germline CDR1 and CDR2: SGHRS and YFSETQ. CDR3 DNA: TGCGCCAGCAGCTTACTTCAGGGAGGAGGCACTGAAGCTTTCTTT. This sequence encodes CASSLLQGGGTEAFF.

The chain has TRBV19 and TRBJ1-5, with 9 bases identical to TRBD1. This CDR3 spans 18 amino acids. Germline CDR1 reads LNHDA; CDR2 reads SQIVND (reference sequence). The V gene end was trimmed by 5 bases and the J gene end by 5 bases; junction bases not matched to a gene: 16. CDR3: CASSLGPTLDRGDQPQHF. CDR3 coding DNA: TGTGCCAGTAGTCTGGGGCCGACCCTGGACAGGGGTGATCAGCCCCAGCATTTT.

This rearrangement joins TRBV6-5 to TRBJ2-3; D is unclear. This CDR3 is built from 14 residues. In germline, CDR1 is MNHEY, CDR2 SVGAGI. V lost 2 bases and J 3 bases, leaving 9 bases between the germline ends. The CDR3 coding sequence is TGTGCCAGCAGTTACCAAACAAGAACAGATACGCAGTATTTT. As protein: CASSYQTRTDTQYF.

This rearrangement joins TRBV6-4 to TRBJ1-5, with D possibly TRBD1 on 5 matching bases. The CDR3 totals 13 residues. Trimming took 5 bases from V and 4 from J, leaving 9 bases between them. CDR1 MRHNA and CDR2 SNTAGT come from the germline V gene. The DNA of the CDR3 is TGTGCCAGCAGTCAGGAGGGGAATCAGCCCCAGCATTTT. Translated: CASSQEGNQPQHF.

The rearrangement uses TRBV15 and TRBJ1-5, with 7 bases fitting TRBD1. Germline CDR1 reads LNHNV; CDR2 reads YYDKDF (reference sequence). Losses at the gene ends were 4 bases for V and 5 bases for J; bases not matched to a gene: 5. The CDR3 is 14 residues long. CDR3 bases: TGTGCCACCAGCATTTACAGGGGAGATCAGCCCCAGCATTTT. Amino acid sequence: CATSIYRGDQPQHF.

The gene calls are TRBV14 and TRBJ1-4; TRBD1 matches 10 bases. CDR1 is SGHDN and CDR2 is FVKESK in the germline V gene. Trimming removed 1 base from V and 7 bases from J; junction bases left unmatched: 6. This CDR3 spans 16 amino acids. Here the CDR3 DNA reads TGTGCCAGCAGCCAAGGGGACAGGGGTAGGAGTGAAAAACTGTTTTTT. Translating it yields CASSQGDRGRSEKLFF.

V and J are TRBV28 and TRBJ2-1; 10 positions agree with TRBD2. V gave up 6 bases and J gave up 8 bases; unmatched junction bases: 10. The V gene's germline CDR1 is MDHEN and CDR2 SYDVKM. CDR3 length: 15 residues. The CDR3 sequence: CASSALSGRAHEQFF. Written as DNA, the CDR3 is TGTGCCAGCAGCGCCTTAAGCGGGAGGGCCCATGAGCAGTTCTTC.

The chain has TRBV30 and TRBJ1-1, with D possibly TRBD1 on 6 matching bases. V lost 3 bases and J lost 10, with 15 bases in between. The CDR3 extends over 12 amino acids. Germline V gene lookup returns CDR1 GTSNPN and CDR2 SVGIG (reference sequence). The CDR3 loop is CAWSLGGAGAFF. The DNA for the CDR3 is TGTGCCTGGAGCCTGGGGGGGGCTGGAGCTTTCTTT.

The chain couples TRBV29-1 to TRBJ1-2; possible D gene TRBD1, 6 bases. The CDR3 has 11 amino acids. Trimming pared 6 bases from V and 4 bases from J, leaving 9 bases between. Germline CDR1 is SQVTM and CDR2 is ANQGSEA. CDR3: CSVGAGYGYTF. The CDR3 nucleotides read TGCAGCGTGGGGGCAGGCTATGGCTACACCTTC.

The CDR3 sequence: CASSLSTGNTGELFF. The CDR3 coding sequence is TGCGCCAGCAGCTTGAGTACAGGGAACACCGGGGAGCTGTTTTTT. The chain couples TRBV5-1 to TRBJ2-2; D may be TRBD1 (5 bases). This CDR3 has 15 amino acids. Germline CDR1 is SGHRS and CDR2 is YFSETQ. Between the trimmed V and J ends, which lost 1 base and 1 base, there was a span of 8 bases.

The chain has TRBV5-5 and TRBJ1-1; 7 bases map to TRBD1. The CDR3 is 17 residues long. The ends lost 6 bases at V and 0 bases at J; junction bases unmatched: 14. In germline, CDR1 is SGHKS, CDR2 YYEKEE (reference sequence). CDR3 nucleotides: TGTGCCAGCACGATTAACAGGGGCAATACCCTGAACACTGAAGCTTTCTTT. This codes for CASTINRGNTLNTEAFF.

V usage is TRBV2 and J usage is TRBJ2-2; perhaps TRBD2 as D (5 bases). Germline loops: CDR1 SNHLY, CDR2 FYNNEI. The CDR3 totals 15 residues. V shed 1 base and J shed 1 base, with 7 bases lying between them. The chain's CDR3 is CASSEVGGNTGELFF. The CDR3 DNA reads TGTGCCAGCAGTGAAGTAGGAGGGAACACCGGGGAGCTGTTTTTT.